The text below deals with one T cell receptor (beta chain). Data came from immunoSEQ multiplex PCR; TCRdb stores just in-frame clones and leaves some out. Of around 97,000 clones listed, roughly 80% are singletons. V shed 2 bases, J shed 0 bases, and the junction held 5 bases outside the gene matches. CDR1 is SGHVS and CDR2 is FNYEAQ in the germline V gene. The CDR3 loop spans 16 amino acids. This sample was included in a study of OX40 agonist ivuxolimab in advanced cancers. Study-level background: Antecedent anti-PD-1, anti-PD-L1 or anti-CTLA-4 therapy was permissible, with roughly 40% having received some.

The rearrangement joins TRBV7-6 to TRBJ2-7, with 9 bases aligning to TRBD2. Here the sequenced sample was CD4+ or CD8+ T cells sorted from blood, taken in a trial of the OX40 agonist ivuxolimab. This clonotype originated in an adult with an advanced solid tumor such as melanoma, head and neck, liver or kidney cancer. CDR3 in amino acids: CASSLLSGGSSYEQYF. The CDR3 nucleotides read TGTGCCAGCAGCTTACTTAGCGGGGGTAGCTCCTACGAGCAGTACTTC. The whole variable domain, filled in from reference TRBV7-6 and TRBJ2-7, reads GAGVSQSPRYKVTKRGQDVALRCDPISGHVSLYWYRQALGQGPEFLTYFNYEAQQDKSGLPNDRFSAERPEGSISTLTIQRTEQRDSAMYRCASSLLSGGSSYEQYFGPGTRLTVT.